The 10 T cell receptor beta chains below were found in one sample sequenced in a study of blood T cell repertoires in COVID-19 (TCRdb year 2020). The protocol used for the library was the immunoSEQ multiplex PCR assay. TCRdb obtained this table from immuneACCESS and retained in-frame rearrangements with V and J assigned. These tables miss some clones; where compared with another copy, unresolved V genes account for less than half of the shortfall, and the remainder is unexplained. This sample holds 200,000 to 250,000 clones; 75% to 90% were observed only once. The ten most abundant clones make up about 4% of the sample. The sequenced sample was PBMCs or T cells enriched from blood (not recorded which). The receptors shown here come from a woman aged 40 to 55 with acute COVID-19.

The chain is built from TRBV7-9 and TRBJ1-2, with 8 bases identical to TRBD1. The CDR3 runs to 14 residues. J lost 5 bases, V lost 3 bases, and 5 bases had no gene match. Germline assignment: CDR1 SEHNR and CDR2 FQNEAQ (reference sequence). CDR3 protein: CASSFQGARYGYTF. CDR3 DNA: TGTGCCAGCAGCTTCCAGGGGGCGAGGTATGGCTACACCTTC.

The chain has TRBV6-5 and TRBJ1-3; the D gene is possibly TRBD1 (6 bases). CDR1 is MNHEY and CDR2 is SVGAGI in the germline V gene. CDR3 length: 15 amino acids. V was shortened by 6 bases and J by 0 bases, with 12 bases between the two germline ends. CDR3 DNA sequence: TGTGCCAGCAGCTCAGACAGGTACTCTGGAAACACCATATATTTT. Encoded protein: CASSSDRYSGNTIYF.

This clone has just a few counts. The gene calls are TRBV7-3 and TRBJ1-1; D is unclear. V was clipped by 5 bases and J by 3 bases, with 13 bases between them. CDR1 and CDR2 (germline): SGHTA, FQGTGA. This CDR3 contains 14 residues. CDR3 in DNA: TGTGCCAGCAGCGTGACTTTTCCAGACACTGAAGCTTTCTTT. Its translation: CASSVTFPDTEAFF.

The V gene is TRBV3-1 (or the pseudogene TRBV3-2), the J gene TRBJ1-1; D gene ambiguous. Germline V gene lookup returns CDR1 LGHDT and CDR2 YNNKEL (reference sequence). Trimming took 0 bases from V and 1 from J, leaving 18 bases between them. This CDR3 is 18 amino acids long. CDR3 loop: CASSQEWLRSDSNTEAFF. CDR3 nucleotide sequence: TGTGCCAGCAGCCAAGAGTGGTTGCGGTCCGACTCGAACACTGAAGCTTTCTTT.

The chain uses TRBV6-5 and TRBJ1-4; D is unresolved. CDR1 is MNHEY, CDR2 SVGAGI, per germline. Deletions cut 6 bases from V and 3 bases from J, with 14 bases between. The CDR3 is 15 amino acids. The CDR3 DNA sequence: TGTGCCAGCAGCCCGCGAGGCCTGGCTAATGAAAAACTGTTTTTT. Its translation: CASSPRGLANEKLFF.

For the CDR3, the DNA is TGTGCCAGCAGTTCCGCGGGCTACGAGCAGTACTTC. It is translated as CASSSAGYEQYF. The chain couples TRBV6-2 or TRBV6-3 to TRBJ2-7; tentatively, D is TRBD2 (5 bases). V was trimmed by 4 bases and J by 3 bases, leaving 7 bases between them. Germline-derived CDR1 and CDR2 are MNHEY and SVGEGT. This CDR3 comprises 12 residues.

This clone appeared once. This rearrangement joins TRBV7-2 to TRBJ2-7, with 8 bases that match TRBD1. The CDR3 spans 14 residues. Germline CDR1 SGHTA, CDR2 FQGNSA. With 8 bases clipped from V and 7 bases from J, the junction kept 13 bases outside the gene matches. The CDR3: CASQGTGTGKEQYF. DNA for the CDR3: TGTGCCAGCCAGGGGACCGGGACAGGAAAGGAGCAGTACTTC.

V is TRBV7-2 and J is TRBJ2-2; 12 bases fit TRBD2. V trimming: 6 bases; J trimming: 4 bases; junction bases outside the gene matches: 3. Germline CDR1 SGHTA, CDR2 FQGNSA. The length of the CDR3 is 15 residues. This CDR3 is CASRRGLAGTGELFF. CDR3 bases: TGTGCCAGCAGAAGGGGACTAGCGGGCACCGGGGAGCTGTTTTTT.

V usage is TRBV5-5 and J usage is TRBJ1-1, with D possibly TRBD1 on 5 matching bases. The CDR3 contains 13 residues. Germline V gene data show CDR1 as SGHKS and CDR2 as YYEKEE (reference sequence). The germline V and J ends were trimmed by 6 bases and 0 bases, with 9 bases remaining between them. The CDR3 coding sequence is TGTGCCAGCACTGCGGGGCTGAACACTGAAGCTTTCTTT. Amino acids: CASTAGLNTEAFF.

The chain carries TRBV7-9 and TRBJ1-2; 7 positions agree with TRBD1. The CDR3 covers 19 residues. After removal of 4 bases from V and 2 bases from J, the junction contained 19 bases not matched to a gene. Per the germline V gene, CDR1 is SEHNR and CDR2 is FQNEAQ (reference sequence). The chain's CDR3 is CASSSNDRPTGSRNYGYTF. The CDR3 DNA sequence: TGTGCCAGCAGCTCAAACGATAGGCCGACAGGGTCCAGGAACTATGGCTACACCTTC.